This T cell receptor beta chain was documented in a study of CD8+ T cells in alopecia areata. Findings of the study overall: While tofacitinib was given, many expanded lesional clones persisted in scalp and blood.

A word on this clone: Its specificity is unknown.

The CDR3 contains 14 residues. The V gene's germline CDR1 is SGHNT and CDR2 YYREEE (reference sequence). V lost 2 bases and J 2 bases, leaving 10 bases between the germline ends. Following RNA extraction, reverse transcription yielded cDNA that acted as the sequencing template. Profiled with immunoSEQ multiplex PCR; TCRdb holds only in-frame clones, not every one. The table records more than 130,000 clones, around four fifths of them present only once. Treatment reported: oral pan-JAK inhibitor, 5-10 mg twice daily. Specimen: CD8+ T cells sorted from blood, collected at week 4, from a patient treated with tofacitinib. The rearrangement uses TRBV5-4 and TRBJ2-5, with a possible D match to TRBD2 (6 bases). This clonotype was obtained from a human donor with alopecia areata. CDR3 DNA sequence: TGTGCCAGCAGCTTACTCGCGGGGCAAGAGACCCAGTACTTC. Amino acid sequence: CASSLLAGQETQYF.